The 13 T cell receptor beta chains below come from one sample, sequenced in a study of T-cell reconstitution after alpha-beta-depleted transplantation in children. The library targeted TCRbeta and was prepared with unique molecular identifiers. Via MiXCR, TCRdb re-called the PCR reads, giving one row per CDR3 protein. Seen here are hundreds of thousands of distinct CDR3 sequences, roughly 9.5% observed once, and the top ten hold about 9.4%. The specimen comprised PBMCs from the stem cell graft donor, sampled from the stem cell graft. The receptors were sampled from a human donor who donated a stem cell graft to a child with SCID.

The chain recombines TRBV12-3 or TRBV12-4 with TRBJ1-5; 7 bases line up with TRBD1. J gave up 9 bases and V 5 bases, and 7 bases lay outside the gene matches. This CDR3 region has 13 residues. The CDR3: CASSPRQGGPQHF. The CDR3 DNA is TGTGCCAGCAGTCCCCGACAGGGTGGGCCCCAGCATTTT.

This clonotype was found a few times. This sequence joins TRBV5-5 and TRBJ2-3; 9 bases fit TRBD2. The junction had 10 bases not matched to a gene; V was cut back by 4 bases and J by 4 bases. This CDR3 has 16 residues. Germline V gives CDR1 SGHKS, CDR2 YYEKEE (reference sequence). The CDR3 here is CASSPLGASGADTQYF. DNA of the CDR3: TGTGCCAGCAGCCCATTGGGGGCTAGCGGGGCAGATACGCAGTATTTT.

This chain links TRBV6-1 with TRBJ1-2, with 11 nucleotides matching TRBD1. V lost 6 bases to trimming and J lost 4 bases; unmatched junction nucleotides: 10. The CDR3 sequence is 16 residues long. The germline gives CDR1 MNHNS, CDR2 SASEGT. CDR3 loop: CASRHTGTGGAYGYTF. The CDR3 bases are TGTGCCAGCAGACACACCGGGACAGGGGGTGCCTATGGCTACACCTTC.

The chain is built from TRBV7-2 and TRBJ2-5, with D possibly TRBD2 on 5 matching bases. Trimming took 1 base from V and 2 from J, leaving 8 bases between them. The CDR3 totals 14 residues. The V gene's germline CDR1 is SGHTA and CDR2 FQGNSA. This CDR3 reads CASSLERGQETQYF. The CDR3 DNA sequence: TGTGCCAGCAGCTTAGAACGGGGTCAAGAGACCCAGTACTTC.

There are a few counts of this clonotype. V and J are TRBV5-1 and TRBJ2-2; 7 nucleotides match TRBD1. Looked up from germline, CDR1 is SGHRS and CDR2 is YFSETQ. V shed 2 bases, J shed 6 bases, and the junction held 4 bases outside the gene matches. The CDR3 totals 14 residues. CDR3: CASSFTGVPGELFF. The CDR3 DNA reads TGCGCCAGCAGCTTTACAGGGGTGCCCGGGGAGCTGTTTTTT. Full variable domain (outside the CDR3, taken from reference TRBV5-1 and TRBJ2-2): KAGVTQTPRYLIKTRGQQVTLSCSPISGHRSVSWYQQTPGQGLQFLFEYFSETQRNKGNFPGRFSGRQFSNSRSEMNVSTLELGDSALYLCASSFTGVPGELFFGEGSRLTVL.

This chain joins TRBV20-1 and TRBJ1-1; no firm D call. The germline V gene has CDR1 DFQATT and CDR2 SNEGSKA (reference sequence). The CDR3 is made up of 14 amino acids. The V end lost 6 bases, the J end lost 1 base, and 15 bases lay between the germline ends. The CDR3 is CSAENPPANTEAFF. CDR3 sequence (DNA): TGCAGTGCCGAGAACCCGCCAGCGAACACTGAAGCTTTCTTT.

The CDR3 protein is CASSLAAGNAYEQYF. The DNA of the CDR3 is TGTGCCAGCAGTTTGGCAGCGGGGAATGCCTACGAGCAGTACTTC. The gene calls are TRBV27 and TRBJ2-7, with TRBD2 identical over 7 bases. Germline V CDR1 and CDR2: MNHEY, SMNVEV (reference sequence). This CDR3 region has 15 residues. The ends lost 3 bases at V and 2 bases at J; junction bases unmatched: 7.

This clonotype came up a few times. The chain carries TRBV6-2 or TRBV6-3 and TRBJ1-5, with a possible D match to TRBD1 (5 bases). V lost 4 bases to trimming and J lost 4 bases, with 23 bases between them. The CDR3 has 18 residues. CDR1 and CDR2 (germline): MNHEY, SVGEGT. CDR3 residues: CASSFLFSEGLTNQPQHF. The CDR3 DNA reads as TGTGCCAGCAGTTTCCTTTTCTCAGAGGGGTTAACAAATCAGCCCCAGCATTTT.

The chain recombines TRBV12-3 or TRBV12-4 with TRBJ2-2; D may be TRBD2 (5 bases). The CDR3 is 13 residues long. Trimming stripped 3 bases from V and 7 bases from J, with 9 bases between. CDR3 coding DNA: TGTGCCAGCAGTTTCCGGGATGGCGGGGAGCTGTTTTTT. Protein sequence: CASSFRDGGELFF.

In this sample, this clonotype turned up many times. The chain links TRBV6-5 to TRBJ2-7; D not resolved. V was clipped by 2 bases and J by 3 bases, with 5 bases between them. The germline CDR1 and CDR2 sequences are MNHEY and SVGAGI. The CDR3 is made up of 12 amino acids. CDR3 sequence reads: CASSYPGYEQYF. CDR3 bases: TGTGCCAGCAGTTACCCGGGCTACGAGCAGTACTTC.

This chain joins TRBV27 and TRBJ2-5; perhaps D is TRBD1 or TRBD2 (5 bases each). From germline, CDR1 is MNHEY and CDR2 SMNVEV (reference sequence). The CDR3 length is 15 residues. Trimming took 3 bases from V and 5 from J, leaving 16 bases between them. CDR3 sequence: CASSFNWQGDETQYF. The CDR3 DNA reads TGTGCCAGCAGTTTTAATTGGCAGGGAGACGAGACCCAGTACTTC.

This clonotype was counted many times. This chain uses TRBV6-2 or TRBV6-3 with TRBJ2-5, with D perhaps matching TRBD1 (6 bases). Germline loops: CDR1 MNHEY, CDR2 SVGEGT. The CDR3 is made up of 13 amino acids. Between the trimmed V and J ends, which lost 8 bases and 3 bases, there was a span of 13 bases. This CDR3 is CASRRSGEETQYF. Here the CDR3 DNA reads TGTGCCAGCCGGCGTTCAGGGGAAGAGACCCAGTACTTC.

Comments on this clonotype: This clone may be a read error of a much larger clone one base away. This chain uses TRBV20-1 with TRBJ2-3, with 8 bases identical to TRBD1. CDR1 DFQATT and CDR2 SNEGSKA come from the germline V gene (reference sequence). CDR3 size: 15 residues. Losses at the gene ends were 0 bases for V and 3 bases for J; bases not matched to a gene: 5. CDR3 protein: CSARDRTGLTDTQYF. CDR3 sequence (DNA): TGCAGTGCTAGAGATAGGACAGGGTTGACAGATACGCAGTATTTT.